This section outlines one T cell receptor beta chain sequence together with its context. This clone has only a few counts. No cognate antigen has been identified for it. Base qualities are not recorded, but no much larger clone differs from it by a single base. This sample was included in a study of T cell responses to AZD1222 COVID-19 vaccine (dated by TCRdb to 2020 to 2022). For the study in its entirety: TCR sequencing covered 233 trial participants: 207 given two doses of AZD1222 and 26 given two doses of MenACWY control vaccine. Trial participants were enrolled by age into subgroups of 18-55, 56-69 and 70-plus years, and around 150, 28 and 57 TCR-sequenced participants, respectively, were included in these subgroups.

CDR1 is given as MDHEN and CDR2 as SYDVKM, both from the germline V gene. A distance of 8 bases separates the germline ends of V and J, which lose 5 bases and 1 base respectively. The CDR3, cysteine through phenylalanine, is 13 amino acids long. Solely the CDR3 DNA is kept, with 39 bases framed from the first base. The CDR3 regions of human TCRbeta chains were analyzed by immunosequencing. Per the source publication's procedure: Repertoire TCRs were matched against a reference library of SARS-CoV-2-specific TCRs generated with the MIRA antigen-specificity platform. Breadth meant the fraction of unique TCRs that were SARS-CoV-2-associated, whereas depth meant the fraction of total T cells that were SARS-CoV-2-associated. Each spike-specific TCR was assigned to its reactive spike region and to a CD4 or CD8 class using the MIRA data. Log10-transformed breadth and depth values were compared by one-way ANOVA with Sidak's multiple comparisons tests. TCRdb's version of the immuneACCESS table is confined to in-frame rearrangements and falls short of the full clone set. An unresolved V gene accounts for under half of the shortfall where checked; the remainder is of unknown origin. The D gene and trimming were derived from the DNA, and the V and J assignments and clone size from that table. This sample comprises 200,000 or so clones, 87% of them detected only once. The top ten hold about 3% of the sample.

In the paper's terms, the time point label means: baseline before first vaccination. Explained via the paper, the treatment or condition label denotes: meningococcal conjugate vaccine given as trial control. Vaccinee samples were obtained from the UK trials COV001 and COV002, which included a single-blind randomized controlled phase 2/3 trial of AZD1222 (ChAdOx1 nCoV-19) in healthy adults. For TCRbeta chain sequencing, PBMC samples were collected from trial participants at day 0 and at day 28 after the second dose. Results and caveats for the whole study, not just this receptor: After two AZD1222 doses, spike-specific TCR breadth and depth were significantly higher than at day 0 and than in MenACWY recipients. No day 14 peak-response samples were available, so repertoires were characterized only after the peak T cell response. In the small 56-69-year group, the increase in depth fell short of significance, most likely because of low power. Reportedly, close to half of the unique spike-specific TCRs recognized epitopes lying outside the regions that are mutated in the B.1.351 and B.1.1.7 variants. Participants were mostly white British and included more females than males, and it was suggested by the authors that clonal diversity may have been underestimated. The vaccine-associated CD4 TCRs covered the entire spike protein, and the dominant responses fell in regions 160-218 and 743-854. Conclusions about previously exposed vaccinees are limited because only six or seven AZD1222 recipients were SARS-CoV-2 seropositive at baseline.

Here the sequenced sample was peripheral blood, taken on day 0 of MenACWY control vaccination. The chain is assembled from TRBV28 and TRBJ1-1, with a weak D call of TRBD1 (5 bases match). The sequence derives from an adult in good health. The CDR3 is CASSDTGNTEAFF. The DNA is as follows: TGTGCCAGCAGTGATACAGGGAACACTGAAGCTTTCTTT.